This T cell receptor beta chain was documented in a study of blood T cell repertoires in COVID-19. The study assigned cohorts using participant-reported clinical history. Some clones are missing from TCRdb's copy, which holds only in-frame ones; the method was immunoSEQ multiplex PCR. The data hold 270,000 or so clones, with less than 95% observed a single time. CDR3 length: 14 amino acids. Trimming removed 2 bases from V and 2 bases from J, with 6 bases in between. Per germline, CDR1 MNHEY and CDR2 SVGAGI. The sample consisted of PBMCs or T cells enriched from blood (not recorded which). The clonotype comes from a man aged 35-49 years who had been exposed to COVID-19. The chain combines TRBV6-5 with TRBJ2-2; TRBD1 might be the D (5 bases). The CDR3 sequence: CASSYRTNTGELFF. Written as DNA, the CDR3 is TGTGCCAGCAGTTACCGGACAAACACCGGGGAGCTGTTTTTT.